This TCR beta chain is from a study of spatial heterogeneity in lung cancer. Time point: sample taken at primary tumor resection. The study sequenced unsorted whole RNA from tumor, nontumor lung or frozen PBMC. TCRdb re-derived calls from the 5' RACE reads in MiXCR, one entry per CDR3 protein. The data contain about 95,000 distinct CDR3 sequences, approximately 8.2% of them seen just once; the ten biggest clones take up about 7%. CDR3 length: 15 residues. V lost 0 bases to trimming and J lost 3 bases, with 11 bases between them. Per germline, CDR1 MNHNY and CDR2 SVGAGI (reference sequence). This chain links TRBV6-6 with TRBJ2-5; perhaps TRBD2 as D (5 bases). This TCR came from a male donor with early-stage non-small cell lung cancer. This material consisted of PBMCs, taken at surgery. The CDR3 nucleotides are TGTGCCAGCAGTTACTCTCCGGGAATTAAAGAGACCCAGTACTTC. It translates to CASSYSPGIKETQYF.